The clone carrying this TCR beta chain was detected a few times. No antigen is known for it. The data were produced by immunoSEQ multiplex PCR, yet TCRdb's version contains in-frame clones alone and is incomplete. The sample consists of roughly 150,000 clones, 90% of them appearing once. The sample comes from a study of T cell responses to AZD1222 COVID-19 vaccine. Broader study findings: Nearly half of spike-specific TCRs reportedly target variant regions that are unmutated in the B.1.351 and B.1.1.7 variants.

V was shortened by 1 base and J by 2 bases, with 12 bases between the two germline ends. The germline gives CDR1 SGHDT, CDR2 YYEEEE. The CDR3 length is 15 residues. The rearrangement links TRBV5-6 to TRBJ2-5; D is undetermined. The clonotype was recovered from an adult in good health. The sequences come from peripheral blood, collected on day 0 of AZD1222 vaccination. CDR3: CASSLFGVTQETQYF. CDR3 DNA: TGTGCCAGCAGCTTGTTTGGGGTAACTCAAGAGACCCAGTACTTC. The entire variable domain, with the rest obtained from reference TRBV5-6 and TRBJ2-5, is as follows: DAGVTQSPTHLIKTRGQQVTLRCSPKSGHDTVSWYQQALGQGPQFIFQYYEEEERQRGNFPDRFSGHQFPNYSSELNVNALLLGDSALYLCASSLFGVTQETQYFGPGTRLLVL.